Shown below are 30 T cell receptor beta chains from a single sample sequenced in a study of CD8 T cells in Susac syndrome. Random hexamers primed reverse transcription of about 0.45 to 1 ug RNA. TCRdb fed the immunoSEQ multiplex PCR reads into MiXCR, producing one record per CDR3 protein. The table shows about 300,000 distinct CDR3 sequences, with roughly 94% occurring only once. Sequencing was carried out using CD4+ T cells from PBMCs. Receptor source: a human donor with multiple sclerosis.

CDR3: CASSRAGGYGYTF. In nucleotides, the CDR3 is TGTGCCAGCAGCCGTGCTGGCGGCTACGGCTACACCTTC. This chain joins TRBV7-2 and TRBJ1-2, with D unclear. The ends were cut back, 5 bases at V and 8 bases at J, with 15 bases in the middle. Germline values: CDR1 SGHTA, CDR2 FQGNSA. The CDR3 is 13 amino acids. The full variable domain, rest sourced from reference TRBV7-2 and TRBJ1-2, is GAGVSQSPSNKVTEKGKDVELRCDPISGHTALYWYRQSLGQGLEFLIYFQGNSAPDKSGLPSDRFSAERTGGSVSTLTIQRTQQEDSAVYLCASSRAGGYGYTFGSGTRLTVV.

This clonotype was detected only once. V and J are TRBV29-1 and TRBJ2-2; D gene uncertain. The CDR3 has 12 residues. Germline V gives CDR1 SQVTM, CDR2 ANQGSEA. Trimming shortened V by 3 bases and J by 1 base, and 3 bases separated the two germline ends. CDR3 loop: CSVEGNTGELFF. The CDR3 bases are TGCAGCGTTGAGGGGAACACCGGGGAGCTGTTTTTT.

The CDR3 spells CSASLPAGGQETQYF. CDR3 sequence (DNA): TGCAGTGCTAGTCTCCCAGCGGGGGGGCAAGAGACCCAGTACTTC. The chain employs TRBV20-1 and TRBJ2-5, with 10 bases lining up with TRBD2. The CDR3 spans 15 residues. Trimming took 3 bases from V and 2 from J; bases not matched to a gene: 6. Germline loops: CDR1 DFQATT, CDR2 SNEGSKA (reference sequence).

This chain uses TRBV3-1 with TRBJ2-1; 12 bases fit TRBD2. CDR3 length: 18 amino acids. Germline V gene sequence: CDR1 LGHDT, CDR2 YNNKEL (reference sequence). Germline trimming cut 4 bases from V and 8 bases from J; bases unmatched to any gene: 15. The DNA for the CDR3 is TGTGCCAGCAGCCCCCCCGGACTAGCGGGGCTCCCAGGCGATGAGCAGTTCTTC. Its protein is CASSPPGLAGLPGDEQFF.

The chain recombines TRBV10-3 with TRBJ2-2; no clear D gene. Per germline, CDR1 ENHRY and CDR2 SYGVKD. The CDR3 is made up of 11 amino acids. With 6 bases removed from V and 6 bases from J, the gap between germline ends came to 5 bases. The CDR3 region is CAISRAGELFF. The CDR3 bases are TGTGCCATCAGCCGGGCCGGGGAGCTGTTTTTT.

The chain couples TRBV29-1 to TRBJ2-7; tentatively, D is TRBD1 or TRBD2 (5 bases each). Between the trimmed V and J ends, which lost 4 bases and 2 bases, there was a span of 12 bases. Germline CDR1 reads SQVTM; CDR2 reads ANQGSEA. This CDR3 is 13 amino acids long. DNA of the CDR3: TGCAGCGTTGCTAAGAGGGGCGCCTACGAGCAGTACTTC. It encodes CSVAKRGAYEQYF.

This chain connects TRBV30 to TRBJ2-5; TRBD2 is a possible D gene (5 bases). The V gene's germline CDR1 is GTSNPN and CDR2 SVGIG (reference sequence). The CDR3 covers 19 residues. V dropped 0 bases and J dropped 2 bases, with 25 bases sitting between them. CDR3 coding DNA: TGTGCCTGGAGTGTATTACCCCAGAGTGGAGGTTTTCGACAAGAGACCCAGTACTTC. Translated: CAWSVLPQSGGFRQETQYF.

The chain has TRBV5-1 and TRBJ2-7; TRBD2 matches at 11 bases. Per the germline V gene, CDR1 is SGHRS and CDR2 is YFSETQ. The CDR3 totals 16 residues. Unmatched junction bases numbered 5, after V lost 0 bases and J lost 3 bases. CDR3 amino acids: CASSLATSGRSYEQYF. The DNA for the CDR3 is TGCGCCAGCAGCTTGGCCACTAGCGGGAGAAGCTACGAGCAGTACTTC.

This chain links TRBV2 with TRBJ2-7, with 8 bases identical to TRBD1. V lost 6 bases to trimming and J lost 4 bases; unmatched junction nucleotides: 8. Germline V gives CDR1 SNHLY, CDR2 FYNNEI. The CDR3 loop spans 14 amino acids. The CDR3 nucleotides read TGTGCCAGCAGCCTGGGACAGGTTAAGTACGAGCAGTACTTC. Translating it yields CASSLGQVKYEQYF.

V usage is TRBV24-1 and J usage is TRBJ2-1; TRBD1 matches at 8 bases. This CDR3 comprises 14 residues. Germline-derived CDR1 and CDR2 are KGHDR and SFDVKD. The V segment lost 5 bases and the J segment 6 bases; nucleotides outside the gene matches: 5. CDR3 DNA sequence: TGTGCCACCAGTGTTGAAGGGACAGGCAATGAGCAGTTCTTC. Protein: CATSVEGTGNEQFF.

The chain has TRBV10-3 and TRBJ2-7, with D possibly being TRBD1 (5 bases). Germline V CDR1 and CDR2: ENHRY, SYGVKD. The CDR3 runs 14 residues. V was cut by 4 bases and J by 5 bases, with 15 bases left in between. The CDR3 region is CAISVDPLGHEQYF. CDR3 sequence (DNA): TGTGCCATCAGTGTGGATCCCCTGGGGCACGAGCAGTACTTC.

The chain carries TRBV6-5 and TRBJ2-7; D may be TRBD2 (6 bases). Trimming stripped 2 bases from V and 2 bases from J, with 19 bases between. The CDR3 consists of 17 residues. The germline V gene encodes CDR1 MNHEY and CDR2 SVGAGI. CDR3 DNA: TGTGCCAGCAGTTACGGAGGCCCGAGCCGCGGGGCCTACGAGCAGTACTTC. It encodes CASSYGGPSRGAYEQYF.

The V and J genes are TRBV3-1 and TRBJ2-5; D is ambiguous. Trimming stripped 0 bases from V and 3 bases from J, with 11 bases between. This CDR3 comprises 15 residues. Germline CDR1 LGHDT, CDR2 YNNKEL (reference sequence). CDR3 sequence reads: CASSQDPARKETQYF. The CDR3 region has the DNA TGTGCCAGCAGCCAAGATCCCGCCAGGAAAGAGACCCAGTACTTC.

The V gene is TRBV19, the J gene TRBJ2-1; 13 positions match TRBD2. The germline gives CDR1 LNHDA, CDR2 SQIVND (reference sequence). This CDR3 has 15 amino acids. Germline trimming cut 4 bases from V and 6 bases from J; bases unmatched to any gene: 3. The CDR3 spells CASSTGTSGINEQFF. The DNA for the CDR3 is TGTGCCAGTAGTACCGGGACTAGCGGGATCAATGAGCAGTTCTTC.

V is TRBV3-1 and J is TRBJ1-2, with D uncertain. This CDR3 has 12 residues. The V gene lost 4 bases and the J gene lost 7 bases, with 10 bases spanning the gap. Germline CDR1 and CDR2: LGHDT and YNNKEL (reference sequence). The DNA for the CDR3 is TGTGCCAGCAGCCTCCGGACGGTTGGCTACACCTTC. It specifies CASSLRTVGYTF.

This chain links TRBV7-9 with TRBJ1-4; D not resolved. The CDR3 sequence is 15 residues long. CDR1 and CDR2 from the germline V gene are SEHNR and FQNEAQ (reference sequence). With 0 bases removed from V and 4 bases from J, the gap between germline ends came to 9 bases. CDR3 DNA sequence: TGTGCCAGCAGCTTAGCACGGAGCCTTAATGAAAAACTGTTTTTT. This encodes CASSLARSLNEKLFF.

As DNA, the CDR3 is TGTGCCTGGAGTGACCGGGGACAATATAGCAATCAGCCCCAGCATTTT. This codes for CAWSDRGQYSNQPQHF. This sequence joins TRBV30 and TRBJ1-5; a weak D match, TRBD1 (6 bases). The CDR3 runs to 16 residues. Germline loops: CDR1 GTSNPN, CDR2 SVGIG (reference sequence). With 1 base removed from V and 0 bases from J, the gap between germline ends came to 13 bases.

This rearrangement joins TRBV20-1 to TRBJ1-5; TRBD1 matches at 7 bases. The germline gives CDR1 DFQATT, CDR2 SNEGSKA (reference sequence). This CDR3 spans 18 amino acids. The CDR3 DNA reads as TGCAGGTCCCGGGACAGATCCTATATGCCCTATAGCAATCAGCCCCAGCATTTT. It specifies CRSRDRSYMPYSNQPQHF.

The V call is TRBV12-3 or TRBV12-4, the J call TRBJ2-7; 10 bases agree with TRBD2. Unmatched junction bases numbered 7, after V lost 3 bases and J lost 5 bases. CDR3 length equals 15 residues. CDR3 loop: CASSFLAGAVNEQYF. The CDR3 coding sequence is TGTGCCAGCAGTTTCCTAGCGGGAGCGGTAAACGAGCAGTACTTC.

Concerning this clonotype itself: A junction end diverges from the germline sequence, so it may reflect a read error. The chain has TRBV7-7 and TRBJ2-2, with a tentative D call TRBD2 (6 bases). The germline CDR1 and CDR2 sequences are SSHAT and FNYEAQ (reference sequence). The CDR3 consists of 16 residues. CDR3 DNA sequence: TGTGCTAGCAGCCCCTACTCAGGAGGGGACACCGGGGAGCTGTTTTTT. Its protein is CASSPYSGGDTGELFF.

This chain joins TRBV29-1 and TRBJ1-1; 8 bases agree with TRBD1. The germline gives CDR1 SQVTM, CDR2 ANQGSEA. The V gene end was trimmed by 6 bases and the J gene end by 1 base; junction bases not matched to a gene: 7. The CDR3 loop spans 14 amino acids. This chain's CDR3 is CSVGQGQGNTEAFF. Here the CDR3 DNA reads TGCAGCGTCGGCCAAGGACAGGGGAACACTGAAGCTTTCTTT.

The chain has TRBV6-2 or TRBV6-3 and TRBJ2-7; TRBD2 matches at 14 bases. The CDR3 has 21 residues. Germline values: CDR1 MNHEY, CDR2 SVGEGT. The V segment lost 5 bases and the J segment 3 bases; nucleotides outside the gene matches: 21. The CDR3 bases are TGTGCCAGCAGTCCCGGGTCTGAGGGGGACGGGACTAGCGGGAGCTACTACGAGCAGTACTTC. Protein sequence: CASSPGSEGDGTSGSYYEQYF.

The V and J genes are TRBV20-1 and TRBJ1-3; D ambiguous. CDR3 length: 15 residues. In germline, CDR1 is DFQATT, CDR2 SNEGSKA (reference sequence). Trimming removed 3 bases at V and 0 bases at J, with 12 bases between. CDR3 coding DNA: TGCAGTGCTAGTGGGCAGGCCGTCTCTGGAAACACCATATATTTT. Translating it yields CSASGQAVSGNTIYF.

This chain joins TRBV20-1 and TRBJ1-2; D is unresolved. The CDR3 sequence is 13 residues long. V was trimmed by 5 bases and J by 4 bases, leaving 14 bases between them. The germline V gene has CDR1 DFQATT and CDR2 SNEGSKA (reference sequence). Here the CDR3 DNA reads TGCAGTGCTCCACTAACCCCGGGCTATGGCTACACCTTC. Translating gives CSAPLTPGYGYTF.

As DNA, the CDR3 is TGCGCCAGCAGCCCCAGGGGGGGGGAAGCCTACGAGCAGTACTTC. Protein product: CASSPRGGEAYEQYF. The rearrangement uses TRBV5-1 and TRBJ2-7, with D possibly being TRBD1 or TRBD2 (7 bases each). The CDR3 length is 15 residues. The V gene's germline CDR1 is SGHRS and CDR2 YFSETQ. The V end lost 4 bases, the J end lost 2 bases, and 16 bases lay between the germline ends.

V gene TRBV7-2 combines with J gene TRBJ1-2; possible D gene TRBD1, 6 bases. The germline gives CDR1 SGHTA, CDR2 FQGNSA. Trimming removed 1 base at V and 4 bases at J, with 10 bases between. There are 14 residues in the CDR3. In nucleotides, the CDR3 is TGTGCCAGCAGCTTAGGGGGGACAACCTATGGCTACACCTTC. This codes for CASSLGGTTYGYTF.

Only one count was recorded for this clonotype. This rearrangement joins TRBV20-1 to TRBJ1-2; TRBD1 might be the D (6 bases). The CDR3 is 17 amino acids. CDR1 DFQATT and CDR2 SNEGSKA come from the germline V gene (reference sequence). Deletions cut 4 bases from V and 0 bases from J, with 21 bases between. For the CDR3, the DNA is TGCAGTGCTACAACAAGGGGGGCCGGGGGATCTAACTATGGCTACACCTTC. It is translated as CSATTRGAGGSNYGYTF.

This clonotype has only one observation. The gene calls are TRBV7-2 and TRBJ1-1; D unclear. Germline V lookup: CDR1 SGHTA, CDR2 FQGNSA. V lost 5 bases to trimming and J lost 0 bases, with 13 bases between them. The CDR3 has 15 amino acids. CDR3: CASSPTLLMNTEAFF. The CDR3 DNA sequence: TGTGCCAGCAGCCCCACACTGCTCATGAACACTGAAGCTTTCTTT.

This chain connects TRBV2 to TRBJ1-1; D ambiguous. This CDR3 is built from 15 residues. The V end lost 0 bases, the J end lost 12 bases, and 20 bases lay between the germline ends. CDR1 is SNHLY, CDR2 FYNNEI, per germline. The CDR3 loop reads CASSEALGVATFPFF. CDR3 bases: TGTGCCAGCAGTGAAGCGCTTGGGGTAGCCACTTTCCCTTTCTTT.

Here the CDR3 DNA reads TGTGCCAGCAGCCCCGGTCAGCCAGCCGTCCCCATTTATGGCTACACCTTC. This gives the protein CASSPGQPAVPIYGYTF. The chain is built from TRBV6-2 or TRBV6-3 and TRBJ1-2; no definite D call. This CDR3 is built from 17 residues. Trimming removed 6 bases from V and 5 bases from J, with 25 bases in between. The germline V gene encodes CDR1 MNHEY and CDR2 SVGEGT.